The rows below give T cell receptor beta chains drawn from one sample of a study of neurological immune-mediated disorders. From the 5' RACE reads, TCRdb called clonotypes with MiXCR, one entry per CDR3 protein. The sample carries more than 30,000 distinct CDR3 sequences, 4.6% recorded once. The sequencing sample was made of PBMCs. These receptors originate from a man aged 18 to 29 in good health. The CDR3 runs from the conserved cysteine through the conserved F or W. The D gene is left open where the match is weak. Where a row states a size, it is once, few, many or the class of an expanded clone; other rows omit it.

many,-,TRBJ1-4,TRBV9,TGTGCCAGCAGCGTAGTTGCAACTAATGAAAAACTGTTTTTT,CASSVVATNEKLFF
-,-,TRBJ1-2,TRBV6-6,TGTGCCAGCAGATCGGACAGACAAAATGGCTACACCTTC,CASRSDRQNGYTF
many,-,TRBJ2-2,TRBV5-1,TGCGCCAGCAGCTTCGCCCTAGTCGGTACCGGGGAGCTGTTTTTT,CASSFALVGTGELFF
many,-,TRBJ1-5,TRBV5-1,TGCGCCAGCAGCTTGGCTGAAAATCAGCCCCAGCATTTT,CASSLAENQPQHF
many,-,TRBJ1-3,TRBV5-8,TGTGCCAGCAGCTTGGCCGGGACCCGGGACAACACCATATATTTT,CASSLAGTRDNTIYF
many,-,TRBJ2-1,TRBV20-1,TGCAGTGCTAGGGGTGGACGGCAGACAAATGAGCAGTTCTTC,CSARGGRQTNEQFF
many,-,TRBJ1-6,TRBV6-1,TGTGCCATCCCGCCCGGGAGCTATAATTCACCCCTCCACTTT,CAIPPGSYNSPLHF
many,TRBD2,TRBJ2-1,TRBV20-1,TGCAGTGCGCGGCAGGTCGGCGGGGGGGCCAATGAGCAGTTCTTC,CSARQVGGGANEQFF
many,-,TRBJ1-6,TRBV20-1,TGCAGTGCTAACATGGTTGGGGGCGGCGGGTCACCCCTCCACTTT,CSANMVGGGGSPLHF
many,TRBD1,TRBJ2-2,TRBV20-1,TGCAGTGCTAGATCGCCGGGACAGGGGGTTACCGGGGAGCTGTTTTTT,CSARSPGQGVTGELFF
many,TRBD1,TRBJ2-1,TRBV20-1,TGCAGTGCCACACAGGGGATTAATGAGCAGTTCTTC,CSATQGINEQFF
many,-,TRBJ1-3,TRBV20-1,TGCAGTGCTCCCGATTCTAGCTCTGGAAACACCATATATTTT,CSAPDSSSGNTIYF
many,TRBD2,TRBJ2-7,TRBV7-9,TGTGCCAGCAGCGAACAGGGGGCGCGGCTAGCGGGGGGCGAATGGGAGCAGTACTTC,CASSEQGARLAGGEWEQYF
many,-,TRBJ1-1,TRBV18,TGTGCCAGCTCACCCTTCGACCGAGCGAACACTGAAGCTTTCTTT,CASSPFDRANTEAFF
many,-,TRBJ2-1,TRBV5-6,TGTGCCAGCAGAAACGACGGGGAGCAGTTCTTC,CASRNDGEQFF
medium-sized,TRBD1,TRBJ2-2,TRBV7-2,TGTGCCAGCAGCCTTAGACAGGGAATAGCAGGCGGGGAGCTGTTTTTT,CASSLRQGIAGGELFF
many,-,TRBJ2-3,TRBV5-1,TGCGCCAGCAGGAAGGCGGGGGCTAGCACAGATACGCAGTATTTT,CASRKAGASTDTQYF
many,-,TRBJ2-2,TRBV2,TGTGCCAGCAGTGAAGTCAGTTTGGCCGGGGAGCTGTTTTTT,CASSEVSLAGELFF
many,TRBD2,TRBJ2-5,TRBV4-2,TGTGCCAGCAGCCAAGGGAGCGGGGGGGTGGGGGCAGAGACCCAGTACTTC,CASSQGSGGVGAETQYF
many,-,TRBJ1-2,TRBV18,TGTGCCAGCTCACCTCTAGAGTTTGGCTATGGCTACACCTTC,CASSPLEFGYGYTF
many,TRBD2,TRBJ2-3,TRBV4-1,TGCGCCAGCAGCCAAGTATCGTCGGGTGCGGGGGGCACAGATACGCAGTATTTT,CASSQVSSGAGGTDTQYF
many,-,TRBJ2-3,TRBV11-3,TGTGCCAGCAGCACCGATGGGGATACGCAGTATTTT,CASSTDGDTQYF
many,-,TRBJ2-3,TRBV5-4,TGTGCCAAAGGGACAGATACGCAGTATTTT,CAKGTDTQYF